This T cell receptor (beta chain) stems from a study of patients and donors after allogeneic stem cell transplantation (dated by TCRdb to the early 2020s). Receptors were amplified or captured by RT-PCR. Sequenced on a NextSeq 550. Starting from the raw public reads, TCRdb applied fastp trimming at Q25, assembled clones with MiXCR and retained in-frame beta chains. Duplicate CDR3 protein sequences are folded into a single record with the most common DNA and genes. The sample table holds 800,000 to 1,000,000 distinct CDR3 sequences, of which 15% to 20% were seen once. The ten top clones hold roughly 6% of the sample. About this clonotype itself: Which antigen it targets is not known. Within one base of it there is no much larger clone, and no base qualities were kept.

Sequencing was carried out using blood, either unsorted or a sorted T cell fraction (not recorded which). The clonotype comes from a human donor who was either an allogeneic HSCT recipient or a stem cell or donor lymphocyte infusion donor (not recorded which). It is not recorded whose cells these are; they may come from a transplant donor.

The CDR3 corresponds to CASSLALGRGNEQYF. The bases read TGTGCCAGCAGCTTAGCGCTGGGCAGGGGAAACGAGCAGTACTTC. The sequence joins TRBV7-2 to TRBJ2-7; possibly the D gene is TRBD1, per 6 matching bases. CDR1 and CDR2 were assigned from the germline V gene as SGHTA and FQGNSA. The CDR3, cysteine through phenylalanine, is 15 amino acids long. Just CDR3 DNA is preserved here, 45 bases in frame from base 1. The junction shows trimming of 0 bases on V and 5 bases on J, plus 14 bases between the germline ends.